This TCR beta chain was sequenced in a study of cytomegalovirus exposure and HLA in healthy donors. Study-wide results and caveats: The CMV antigen specificity of a few CMV-associated chains was confirmed through in vitro analysis.

As regards this clone: Antigen: not known.

Method: immunoSEQ multiplex PCR; TCRdb's copy keeps in-frame clones and lacks some. The repertoire includes over 130,000 clones, approximately 86% of them detected once, and under 9% sits in the top ten. The CDR3 totals 15 residues. The sequenced sample was PBMCs. The TCR comes from a man between 18 and 35 years old in good health and CMV-seropositive. The chain joins TRBV21-1 to TRBJ2-1; TRBD2, the table's D call, was not compared with the DNA. TRBV21-1 is a pseudogene locus. The CDR3 is CASSTVTSGSFEQFF. The CDR3 DNA sequence: TGTGCCAGCAGCACAGTGACTAGCGGGAGCTTTGAGCAGTTCTTC.